Sequencing of this TCR beta chain was carried out in a study of T cell responses to AZD1222 COVID-19 vaccine. Germline V gene data show CDR1 as MGHDK and CDR2 as SYGVNS. V was clipped by 4 bases and J by 3 bases, with 7 bases between them. CDR3 length: 12 amino acids. The sample holds a few counts of this clone. Antigen: not known. Study results and caveats: Reports indicate that nearly half of spike-specific TCRs are directed at unmutated variant regions. Two doses of AZD1222 preceded a rise in Spike-specific TCR breadth and depth. Donors were largely white British and mainly female; clonal diversity was possibly underestimated.

Generated by immunoSEQ multiplex PCR, the TCRdb table keeps only in-frame clones and is missing some. The sample includes about 42,000 clones, 88% of them seen just once. Sequencing used peripheral blood, obtained 28 days after the second AZD1222 dose. This chain connects TRBV25-1 to TRBJ2-7, with D unclear. The clonotype originates from an adult who received the AZD1222 COVID-19 vaccine. This CDR3 is CASSVEGYEQYF. The CDR3 DNA follows: TGTGCCAGCAGTGTGGAAGGCTACGAGCAGTACTTC.